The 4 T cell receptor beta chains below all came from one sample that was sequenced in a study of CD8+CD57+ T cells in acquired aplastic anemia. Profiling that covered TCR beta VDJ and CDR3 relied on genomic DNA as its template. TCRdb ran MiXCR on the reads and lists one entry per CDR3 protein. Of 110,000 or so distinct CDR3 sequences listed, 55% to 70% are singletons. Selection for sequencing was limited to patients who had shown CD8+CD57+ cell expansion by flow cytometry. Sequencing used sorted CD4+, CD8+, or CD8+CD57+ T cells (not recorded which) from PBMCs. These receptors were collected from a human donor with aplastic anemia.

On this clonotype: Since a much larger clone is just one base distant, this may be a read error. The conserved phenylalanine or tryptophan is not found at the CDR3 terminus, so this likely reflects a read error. CDR3 nucleotides: TGTGCCAGCAGCTTAGGGGGGGGCCATGGCTACACCCTC. Its protein product is CASSLGGGHGYTL. V gene TRBV7-3 combines with J gene TRBJ1-2, with D maybe TRBD1 (6 bases). CDR1 is SGHTA, CDR2 FQGTGA, per germline. The CDR3 is made up of 13 amino acids. V gave up 2 bases and J gave up 6 bases, with 10 bases separating them.

The CDR3 nucleotides read TGTGCCAGCAGCCAAGTTTCGGGTGGGGGTGAAAAACTGTTTTTT. Protein: CASSQVSGGGEKLFF. The V call is TRBV4-2, the J call TRBJ1-4; tentatively, D is TRBD1 (5 bases). V lost 1 base, J lost 7 bases, and 13 bases lay in between. This CDR3 is 15 amino acids long. Per germline, CDR1 LGHNA and CDR2 YNFKEQ.

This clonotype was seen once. The CDR3 DNA is TGTGCCACCAGTGATAACGGGCCCAGCACCGTTGAGACCCAGTACTTC. Its translation: CATSDNGPSTVETQYF. The chain uses TRBV24-1 and TRBJ2-5, with D unresolved. Trimming shortened V by 3 bases and J by 5 bases, and 18 bases separated the two germline ends. The germline gives CDR1 KGHDR, CDR2 SFDVKD. This CDR3 is built from 16 residues.

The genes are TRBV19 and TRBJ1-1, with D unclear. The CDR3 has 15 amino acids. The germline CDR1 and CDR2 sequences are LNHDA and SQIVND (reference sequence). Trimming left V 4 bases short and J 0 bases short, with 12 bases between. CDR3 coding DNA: TGTGCCAGTAGTAGCAGCACCGGGGTGAACACTGAAGCTTTCTTT. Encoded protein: CASSSSTGVNTEAFF. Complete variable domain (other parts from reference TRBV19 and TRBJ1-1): DGGITQSPKYLFRKEGQNVTLSCEQNLNHDAMYWYRQDPGQGLRLIYYSQIVNDFQKGDIAEGYSVSREKKESFPLTVTSAQKNPTAFYLCASSSSTGVNTEAFFGQGTRLTVV.